The following is a T cell receptor (beta chain) sequence with its context. A much larger clone differs from this one at a single base, so this may be a read error. This specimen comes from a study of neurological immune-mediated disorders. TCRdb independently ran MiXCR on the 5' RACE reads; one entry per CDR3 protein. The sample has 50,000 to 65,000 distinct CDR3 sequences; about 3.5% are singletons. The source material was PBMCs. The clonotype comes from a young man with multiple sclerosis.

Here the CDR3 DNA reads TGTGCCAGCAGTTTTTCCGCCTACAAAGCCTACAATGAGCAGTTCTTC. It yields the protein CASSFSAYKAYNEQFF. The rearrangement uses TRBV28 and TRBJ2-1; D call uncertain. The CDR3 consists of 16 residues. The germline gives CDR1 MDHEN, CDR2 SYDVKM. V shed 3 bases and J shed 2 bases, with 14 bases lying between them.